This T cell receptor beta chain was recorded in a study of OX40 agonist ivuxolimab in advanced cancers. Some clones are missing from TCRdb's copy, which holds only in-frame ones; the method was immunoSEQ multiplex PCR. Of about 86,000 clones listed, around 90% were seen once; the top ten hold about 8.7%. A few counts support this clone. The CDR3 sequence is 14 residues long. The V gene end was trimmed by 6 bases and the J gene end by 6 bases; junction bases not matched to a gene: 6. Germline-derived CDR1 and CDR2 are MDHEN and SYDVKM. This clonotype originated in an adult with an advanced solid tumor such as melanoma, head and neck, liver or kidney cancer. The sequencing here drew on CD4+ or CD8+ T cells sorted from blood, taken in a trial of the OX40 agonist ivuxolimab. The chain has TRBV28 and TRBJ1-5; 9 bases match TRBD1. The CDR3 sequence is CASRGQGLSQPQHF. DNA for the CDR3: TGTGCCAGCAGGGGACAGGGTTTGAGTCAGCCCCAGCATTTT.